This TCR beta chain was found in a study of cytomegalovirus exposure and HLA in healthy donors. Notes on this clone: Its antigen is unknown.

The study's findings and limits: Analyses of presence and absence presupposed an approximately uniform sequencing depth across donors. A few of the chains that were CMV-associated were confirmed in vitro to be specific for CMV antigens.

The ends lost 6 bases at V and 8 bases at J; junction bases unmatched: 2. The germline V gene has CDR1 SNHLY and CDR2 FYNNEI. The CDR3 runs 13 residues. There were likely unrecorded immune exposures, though donors were nominally healthy when sampled. It was with 60 Vbeta and 13 Jbeta primers that the PCR ran. Clones were read by immunoSEQ multiplex PCR, and TCRdb kept only the in-frame ones, dropping some. The sample carries roughly 170,000 clones, about three quarters recorded once. Sample: PBMCs. The chain carries TRBV2 and TRBJ1-6, with TRBD1 matching over 9 bases. This receptor was obtained from a female donor in good health and CMV-seronegative. Here the CDR3 DNA reads TGTGCCAGCAGAACAGGGGGCGATTCACCCCTCCACTTT. Translation gives CASRTGGDSPLHF.